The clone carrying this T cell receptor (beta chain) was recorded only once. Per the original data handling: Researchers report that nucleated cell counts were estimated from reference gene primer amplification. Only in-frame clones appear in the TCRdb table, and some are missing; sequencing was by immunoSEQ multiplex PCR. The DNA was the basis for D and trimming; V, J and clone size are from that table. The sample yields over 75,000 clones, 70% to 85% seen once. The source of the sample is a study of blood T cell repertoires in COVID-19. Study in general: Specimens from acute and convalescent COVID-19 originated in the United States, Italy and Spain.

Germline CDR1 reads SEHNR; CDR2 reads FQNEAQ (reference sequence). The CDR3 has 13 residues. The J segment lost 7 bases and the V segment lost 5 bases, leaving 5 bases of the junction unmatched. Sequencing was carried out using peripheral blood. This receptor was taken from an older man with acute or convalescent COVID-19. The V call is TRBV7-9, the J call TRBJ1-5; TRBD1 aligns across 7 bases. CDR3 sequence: CASSAEGAQPQHF. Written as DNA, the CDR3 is TGTGCCAGCAGCGCGGAGGGGGCCCAGCCCCAGCATTTT.